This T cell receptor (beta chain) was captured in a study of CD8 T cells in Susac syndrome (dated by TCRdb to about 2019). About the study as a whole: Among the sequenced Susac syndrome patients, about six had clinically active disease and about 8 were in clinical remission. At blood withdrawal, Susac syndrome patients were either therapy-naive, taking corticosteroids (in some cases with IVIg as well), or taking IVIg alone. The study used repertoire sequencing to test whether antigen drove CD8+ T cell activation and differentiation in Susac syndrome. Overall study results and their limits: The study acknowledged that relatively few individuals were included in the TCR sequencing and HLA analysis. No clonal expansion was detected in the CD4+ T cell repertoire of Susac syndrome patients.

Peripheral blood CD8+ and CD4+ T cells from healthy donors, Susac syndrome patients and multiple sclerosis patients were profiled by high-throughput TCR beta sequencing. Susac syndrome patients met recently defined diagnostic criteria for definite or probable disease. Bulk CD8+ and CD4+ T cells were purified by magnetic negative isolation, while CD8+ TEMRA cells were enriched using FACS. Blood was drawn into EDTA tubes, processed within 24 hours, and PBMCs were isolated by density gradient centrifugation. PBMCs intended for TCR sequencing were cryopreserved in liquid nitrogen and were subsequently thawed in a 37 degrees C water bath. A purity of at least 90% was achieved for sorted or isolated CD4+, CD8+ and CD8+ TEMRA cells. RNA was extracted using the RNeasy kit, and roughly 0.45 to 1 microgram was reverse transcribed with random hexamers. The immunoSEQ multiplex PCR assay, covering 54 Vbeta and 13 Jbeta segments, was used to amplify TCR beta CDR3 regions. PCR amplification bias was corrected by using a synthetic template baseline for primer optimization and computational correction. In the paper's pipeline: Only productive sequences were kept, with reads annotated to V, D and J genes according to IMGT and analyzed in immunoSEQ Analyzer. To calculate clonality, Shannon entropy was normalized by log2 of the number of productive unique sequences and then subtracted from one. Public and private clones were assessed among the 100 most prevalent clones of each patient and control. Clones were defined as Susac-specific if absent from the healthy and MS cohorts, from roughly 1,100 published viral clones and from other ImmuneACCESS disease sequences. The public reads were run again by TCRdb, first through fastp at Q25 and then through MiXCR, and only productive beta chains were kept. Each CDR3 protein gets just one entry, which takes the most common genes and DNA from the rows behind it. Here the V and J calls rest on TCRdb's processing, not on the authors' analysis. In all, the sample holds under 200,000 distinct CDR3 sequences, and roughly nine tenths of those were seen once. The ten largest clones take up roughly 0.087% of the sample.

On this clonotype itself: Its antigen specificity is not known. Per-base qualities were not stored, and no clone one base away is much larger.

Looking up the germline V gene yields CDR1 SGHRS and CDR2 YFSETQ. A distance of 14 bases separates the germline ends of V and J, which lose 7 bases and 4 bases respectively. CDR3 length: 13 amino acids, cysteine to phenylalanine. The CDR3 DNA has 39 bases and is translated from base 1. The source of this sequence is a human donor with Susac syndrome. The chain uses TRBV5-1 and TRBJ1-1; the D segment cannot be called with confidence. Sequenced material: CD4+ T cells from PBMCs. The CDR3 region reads CASREIESTEAFF. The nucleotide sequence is TGCGCCAGCCGGGAGATAGAATCCACTGAAGCTTTCTTT.